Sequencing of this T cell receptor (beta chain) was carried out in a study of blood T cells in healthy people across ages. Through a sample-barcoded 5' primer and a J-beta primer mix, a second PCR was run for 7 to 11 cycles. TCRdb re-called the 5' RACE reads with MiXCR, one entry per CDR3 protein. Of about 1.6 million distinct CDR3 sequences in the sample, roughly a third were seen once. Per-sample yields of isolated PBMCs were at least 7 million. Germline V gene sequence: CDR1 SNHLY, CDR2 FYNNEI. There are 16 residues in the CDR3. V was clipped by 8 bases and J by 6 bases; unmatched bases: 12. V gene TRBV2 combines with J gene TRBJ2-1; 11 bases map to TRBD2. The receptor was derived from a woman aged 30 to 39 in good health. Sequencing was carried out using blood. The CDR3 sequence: CASGEQGTSGLNEQFF. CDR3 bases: TGTGCCAGCGGCGAGCAAGGGACTAGCGGACTCAATGAGCAGTTCTTC. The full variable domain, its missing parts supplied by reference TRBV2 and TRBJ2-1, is EPEVTQTPSHQVTQMGQEVILRCVPISNHLYFYWYRQILGQKVEFLVSFYNNEISEKSEIFDDQFSVERPDGSNFTLKIRSTKLEDSAMYFCASGEQGTSGLNEQFFGPGTRLTVL.